This entry is about one T cell receptor beta chain. The V gene's germline CDR1 is KGHSY and CDR2 FQNENV. The CDR3 contains 12 residues. Trimming left V 4 bases short and J 10 bases short, with 11 bases between. This sample is part of a study of T cells in localized non-small cell lung cancer. TCRdb keeps only in-frame clones here, not all; method: immunoSEQ multiplex PCR. The repertoire holds approximately 60,000 clones, roughly 90% seen once, with approximately 2% in the top ten. The chain is built from TRBV16 and TRBJ2-1; D possibly uses TRBD1 or TRBD2 (5 bases each). Here the sequenced sample was peripheral blood, taken before any cancer treatment. This TCR was sampled from a woman aged 35 to 69 with stage I lung adenocarcinoma. Here the CDR3 reads CASSRDRPEQFF. CDR3 DNA: TGTGCCAGCAGCCGGGACCGGCCGGAGCAGTTCTTC.